This TCR beta chain was obtained from a study of Graves' ophthalmopathy and Graves' hyperthyroidism. Turning to the study itself: Ahead of any treatment, peripheral blood was obtained at the initial diagnosis.

CDR3 size: 14 residues. Germline V CDR1 and CDR2: SGHTA, FQGTGA. Other autoimmune diseases, uncontrolled infections, pregnancy or lactation ruled patients out of participation. Clinical symptoms, serum thyroxine, TRAb, thyroid ultrasound and orbital computed tomography were relied on for diagnosis. In the case of this clonotype: The junction departs from the called germline gene at one end, perhaps through a read error.

Scientists amplified the TCR beta CDR3 regions from RNA transcripts. The workflow started with a first-round RT-PCR run with HTBI primers and then moved on to a second-round multiplex PCR. Each CDR3 protein gets one entry after TCRdb re-called the multiplex PCR reads with MiXCR. Found here are 230,000 or so distinct CDR3 sequences, around 50% of them singletons; the top ten hold approximately 44%. Sequencing was done on a sample of peripheral blood. The sequence was collected from an adult man with Graves' ophthalmopathy. V and J are TRBV7-3 and TRBJ2-7, with TRBD1 identical over 10 bases. The CDR3 protein is CAGSPATTGTGVSF. The CDR3 bases are TGTGCCGGGTCCCCTGCCACCACCGGGACAGGGGTATCCTTC.